The 22 T cell receptor beta chains reported below all come from one sample, sequenced in a study of T cells in women clearing cervical HPV infection. TCRdb keeps only in-frame clones here, not all; method: immunoSEQ multiplex PCR. This sample's table reports some 40,000 clones. Sequenced input: blood buffy coat. The receptors originated from a woman between 18 and 69 years old with a cervical HPV16 infection that either progressed to CIN3+ or cleared (not recorded which).

A remark on this clone: Read coverage stops 3 residues before the CDR3 terminus; the germline J gene supplies the remainder. The rearrangement uses TRBV19 and TRBJ1-1; the D is unclear. Germline-derived CDR1 and CDR2 are LNHDA and SQIVND (reference sequence). The CDR3 length is 13 residues. V lost 7 bases, J lost 5 bases, and 14 bases lay in between. The covered CDR3 bases are TGTGCCAGTACCTCGATGATAAGGACTGAA. Its protein is CASTSMIRTE. The full CDR3 protein is CASTSMIRTEAFF.

With regard to this clone: The observed sequence ends 3 residues before the CDR3 terminus, with the missing tail filled in from the germline J gene. The sample holds other DNA sequences that translate to the same CDR3. The chain is built from TRBV5-1 and TRBJ1-1; the D gene is possibly TRBD1 (5 bases). The germline CDR1 and CDR2 sequences are SGHRS and YFSETQ. The length of the CDR3 is 11 residues. CDR3 in amino acids: CASSLAGVAFF. CDR3 DNA, as far as it was read: TGCGCCAGCAGCTTGGCGGGGGTG.

Remarks on this clone: The read comes to an end 3 residues before the CDR3 does, leaving the germline J gene to fill in the end. The J gene is TRBJ2-7, the V gene TRBV10-1; D unresolved. Trimming took 2 bases from V and 2 from J, leaving 7 bases between them. The CDR3 spans 13 residues. The germline V gene has CDR1 WNHNN and CDR2 SYGVQD (reference sequence). CDR3 amino acids: CASSEAGTYEQYF. The DNA read from the CDR3 is TGCGCCAGCAGTGAGGCAGGCACCTACGAG.

Comments on this clone: The read terminates 3 residues ahead of where the CDR3 ends, so the germline J gene completes it. V and J are TRBV20-1 and TRBJ2-7; 11 bases align to TRBD2. Looked up from germline, CDR1 is DFQATT and CDR2 is SNEGSKA (reference sequence). V was pared by 3 bases and J by 3 bases, with 7 bases of the junction left unmatched. This CDR3 comprises 15 residues. The sequenced part of the CDR3 DNA is TGCAGTGCTAGGATTAATAGCGGGAGGGTCTACGAG. This translates into CSARINSGRVYE. From start to end, the CDR3 is CSARINSGRVYEQYF.

In regard to this clone: The read falls 3 residues short of the CDR3 end, and the missing part is taken from the germline J gene. The chain employs TRBV29-1 and TRBJ2-1; D gene unclear. Trimming pared 4 bases from V and 3 bases from J, leaving 10 bases between. The CDR3 totals 13 residues. Looked up from germline, CDR1 is SQVTM and CDR2 is ANQGSEA. CDR3 DNA (partial): TGCAGCGTTGGACTGACCAACTACAATGAG. It codes for CSVGLTNYNE. The whole CDR3 protein reads CSVGLTNYNEQFF.

Comments on this clone: The junction shows a germline mismatch at one end, possibly a read error. The CDR3 end is not reached by the read, which stops 3 residues before it; the germline J gene fills it in. Other DNA sequences in this sample translate to the same CDR3. The V and J genes are TRBV19 and TRBJ1-3; maybe TRBD1 (6 bases). From germline, CDR1 is LNHDA and CDR2 SQIVND (reference sequence). The CDR3 has 16 residues. Incomplete CDR3 DNA: TGTGCCAGTACTCAGACAGGAGCCCTCTCTGGAAACACG. Translating it yields CASTQTGALSGNT. The CDR3 in full is CASTQTGALSGNTIYF. The full variable domain, in which reference TRBV19 and TRBJ1-3 provide the parts outside the CDR3, is DGGITQSPKYLFRKEGQNVTLSCEQNLNHDAMYWYRQDPGQGLRLIYYSQIVNDFQKGDIAEGYSVSREKKESFPLTVTSAQKNPTAFYLCASTQTGALSGNTIYFGEGSWLTVV.

Notes on this clone: The CDR3 extends 3 residues past the end of the read, so its final part is completed from the germline J gene. The chain recombines TRBV5-1 with TRBJ2-5; 7 bases fit TRBD2. This CDR3 spans 13 amino acids. Per germline, CDR1 SGHRS and CDR2 YFSETQ. The junction had 7 bases not matched to a gene; V was cut back by 4 bases and J by 7 bases. CDR3 sequence reads: CASSHRGEWTQYF. Incomplete CDR3 DNA: TGCGCCAGCAGCCATCGGGGGGAATGGACC.

Regarding this clone: With the read ending 3 residues before the CDR3 end, the germline J gene is used to fill in that end. The chain links TRBV20-1 to TRBJ2-5, with 10 bases lining up with TRBD2. The CDR3 length is 15 residues. Germline loops: CDR1 DFQATT, CDR2 SNEGSKA (reference sequence). V trimming: 6 bases; J trimming: 5 bases; junction bases outside the gene matches: 12. The CDR3 is CSAPSPSGSYETQYF. Partial CDR3 DNA: TGCAGTGCCCCAAGCCCTAGCGGGAGTTATGAGACC.

On this clone: The read finishes 3 residues shy of the CDR3 end, and the germline J gene is used to complete it. The chain links TRBV7-3 to TRBJ2-7, with D possibly TRBD2 on 7 matching bases. Germline CDR1 and CDR2: SGHTA and FQGTGA. CDR3 length: 17 residues. V lost 1 base and J 2 bases, leaving 18 bases between the germline ends. Partial CDR3 DNA: TGTGCCAGCAGCTTAAATGGGAGGGGGACGGTTACCTACGAG. Translating gives CASSLNGRGTVTYE. The full CDR3 reads CASSLNGRGTVTYEQYF.

Comment on this clone: Sequencing ends 3 residues short of the CDR3 end; the germline J gene provides the rest. This sequence joins TRBV5-1 and TRBJ2-1, with D possibly TRBD2 on 5 matching bases. The CDR3 extends over 13 amino acids. The V end was cut by 4 bases, the J end by 4 bases, with 9 bases between. The germline CDR1 and CDR2 sequences are SGHRS and YFSETQ. CDR3 DNA, as far as it was read: TGCGCCAGCAGCCAAGGCGGGTACAATGAG. Translation: CASSQGGYNE. The full CDR3 sequence reads CASSQGGYNEQFF.

On this clone itself: Read data end 3 residues before the CDR3 end; the end is taken from the germline J gene. The chain combines TRBV6-4 with TRBJ1-6, with D unclear. Germline V gives CDR1 MRHNA, CDR2 SNTAGT. V was cut by 3 bases and J by 7 bases, with 10 bases left in between. CDR3 length: 14 amino acids. CDR3 amino acids: CASSDSNPNSPLHF. The CDR3 DNA, read in part, is TGTGCCAGCAGTGATAGCAACCCCAATTCACCC.

Remarks on this clone: The CDR3 is cut off 3 residues early in the read; its end comes from the germline J gene. V and J are TRBV29-1 and TRBJ2-3; 7 bases fit TRBD2. CDR1 SQVTM and CDR2 ANQGSEA come from the germline V gene. CDR3 length: 17 residues. The junction had 9 bases not matched to a gene; V was cut back by 0 bases and J by 0 bases. CDR3 amino acids: CSVEDLTSPSSTDTQYF. Partial CDR3 DNA: TGCAGCGTTGAAGATCTGACTAGCCCCTCTAGCACAGATACG.

Comment on this clone: Sequencing ends 3 residues short of the CDR3 end; the germline J gene provides the rest. This chain uses TRBV7-9 with TRBJ2-6; a possible D gene is TRBD2 (5 bases). The CDR3 sequence is 15 residues long. Trimming shortened V by 5 bases and J by 0 bases, and 8 bases separated the two germline ends. Germline values: CDR1 SEHNR, CDR2 FQNEAQ (reference sequence). This chain's CDR3 is CASSPRGSGANVLTF. The sequenced part of the CDR3 DNA is TGTGCCAGCAGCCCACGGGGCTCTGGGGCCAACGTC.

A remark on this clone: Read data end 3 residues before the CDR3 end; the end is taken from the germline J gene. This chain connects TRBV4-2 to TRBJ2-3; 8 bases line up with TRBD2. CDR1 is LGHNA and CDR2 is YNFKEQ in the germline V gene. This CDR3 has 16 amino acids. Unmatched junction bases numbered 6, after V lost 0 bases and J lost 4 bases. The CDR3 here is CASSQDMGLVSDTQYF. CDR3 DNA (partial): TGTGCCAGCAGCCAAGATATGGGACTAGTTTCAGATACG.

About this clone itself: The CDR3 end falls 3 residues outside the read, so it is completed with the germline J gene. The rearrangement uses TRBV6-2 or TRBV6-3 and TRBJ1-5; possibly TRBD1 for D (5 bases). The CDR3 length is 14 residues. The V gene lost 5 bases and the J gene lost 6 bases, with 14 bases spanning the gap. Germline values: CDR1 MNHEY, CDR2 SVGEGT. The CDR3 DNA, read in part, is TGTGCCAGCAGTCGGGACTTCGGGAGTCAGCCC. This sequence encodes CASSRDFGSQP. The CDR3 reads in full as CASSRDFGSQPQHF.

As for this clone: The sequence runs out 3 residues before the end of the CDR3; the remainder is reconstructed from the germline J gene. This chain connects TRBV20-1 to TRBJ2-1, with D possibly matching TRBD1 (6 bases). The V end lost 4 bases, the J end lost 3 bases, and 16 bases lay between the germline ends. Germline V gene sequence: CDR1 DFQATT, CDR2 SNEGSKA (reference sequence). The CDR3 totals 15 residues. CDR3 loop: CSAKFPGDRYNEQFF. CDR3 DNA (partial): TGCAGTGCTAAGTTCCCAGGGGATCGCTACAATGAG.

Comment on this clone: The missing CDR3 end, 3 residues past where the read stops, is filled in from the germline J gene. The chain uses TRBV18 and TRBJ2-4, with 9 bases lining up with TRBD1. The CDR3 spans 14 residues. Germline values: CDR1 KGHSH, CDR2 LQKENI. The CDR3 loop reads CASSPKTGGYGQYF. The CDR3 bases that were read are TGTGCCAGCTCACCGAAGACAGGGGGGTATGGT.

With regard to this clone: The junction and the germline gene differ at one end; a read error may be behind it. The DNA ends 3 residues before the CDR3 does, and the rest of the CDR3 is filled in from the germline J gene. The chain carries TRBV19 and TRBJ1-3; D gene uncertain. The V gene's germline CDR1 is LNHDA and CDR2 SQIVND (reference sequence). The CDR3 loop spans 14 amino acids. The CDR3 protein is CASRDGSSGNTIYF. CDR3 bases read: TGTGCCAGTAGAGACGGTAGCTCTGGAAACACA.

Of note for this clone: With the read ending 3 residues before the CDR3 end, the germline J gene is used to fill in that end. The gene calls are TRBV6-4 and TRBJ2-1; 9 bases agree with TRBD1. The V gene end was trimmed by 0 bases and the J gene end by 9 bases; junction bases not matched to a gene: 0. Germline assignment: CDR1 MRHNA and CDR2 SNTAGT. This CDR3 has 13 residues. CDR3 region: CASSDSDRGEQFF. CDR3 bases read: TGTGCCAGCAGTGACTCGGACAGGGGTGAG.

As concerns this clone: The read stops 3 residues short of the end of the CDR3; the missing end is completed from the germline J gene. The chain carries TRBV7-2 and TRBJ1-2, with a possible D match to TRBD1 (5 bases). Looked up from germline, CDR1 is SGHTA and CDR2 is FQGNSA. The CDR3 is made up of 12 amino acids. Trimming took 1 base from V and 5 from J, leaving 5 bases between them. The sequenced CDR3 bases are TGTGCCAGCAGCTTAGAGGGGTATGGC. Its protein is CASSLEGYG. The full CDR3 protein reads CASSLEGYGYTF.

Remarks on this clone: The read comes to an end 3 residues before the CDR3 does, leaving the germline J gene to fill in the end. This chain uses TRBV7-2 with TRBJ1-1; 7 nucleotides match TRBD1. The length of the CDR3 is 14 residues. Germline V gives CDR1 SGHTA, CDR2 FQGNSA. V shed 5 bases, J shed 1 base, and the junction held 4 bases outside the gene matches. The DNA read from the CDR3 is TGTGCCAGCAGCATAAGACAGGGGAACACTGAA. Amino acid sequence: CASSIRQGNTE. The full-length CDR3 reads as CASSIRQGNTEAFF.

About this clone: The observed sequence ends 3 residues before the CDR3 terminus, with the missing tail filled in from the germline J gene. This chain links TRBV18 with TRBJ1-1, with no clear D. Trimming took off 5 bases at V and 1 base at J, with 14 bases between the two ends. The CDR3 has 15 amino acids. Germline V gene lookup returns CDR1 KGHSH and CDR2 LQKENI. The part of the CDR3 DNA that was read is TGTGCCAGCTCATCGAATGACTTAGGGAACACTGAA. Translating gives CASSSNDLGNTE. The whole CDR3 sequence reads CASSSNDLGNTEAFF.